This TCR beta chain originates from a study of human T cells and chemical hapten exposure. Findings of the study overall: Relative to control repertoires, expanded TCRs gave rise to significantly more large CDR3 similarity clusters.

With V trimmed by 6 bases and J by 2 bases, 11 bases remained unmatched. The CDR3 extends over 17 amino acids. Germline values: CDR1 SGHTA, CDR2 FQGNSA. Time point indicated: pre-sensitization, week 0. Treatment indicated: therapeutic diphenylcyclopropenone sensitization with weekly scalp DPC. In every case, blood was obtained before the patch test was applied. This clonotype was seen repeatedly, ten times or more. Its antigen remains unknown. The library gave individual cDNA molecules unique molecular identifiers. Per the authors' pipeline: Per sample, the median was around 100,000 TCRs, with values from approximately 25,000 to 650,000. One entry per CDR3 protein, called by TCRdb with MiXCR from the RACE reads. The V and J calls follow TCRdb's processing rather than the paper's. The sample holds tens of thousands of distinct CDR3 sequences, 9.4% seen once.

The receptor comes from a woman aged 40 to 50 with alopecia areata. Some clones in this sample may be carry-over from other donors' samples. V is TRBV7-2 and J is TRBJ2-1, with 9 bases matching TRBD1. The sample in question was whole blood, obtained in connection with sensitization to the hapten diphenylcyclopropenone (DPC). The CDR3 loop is CASSLYSGTGPYNEQFF. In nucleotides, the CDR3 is TGTGCCAGCAGTCTCTATTCCGGGACAGGGCCCTACAATGAGCAGTTCTTC.